This TCR beta chain was found in a study of neurological immune-mediated disorders. Unsorted libraries were generated from 2 million PBMCs held at -80 degrees C. A single run covered 15-18 subjects with over 190 million TCR-beta sequences. MiXCR, run by TCRdb on the 5' RACE reads, gives a single entry per CDR3 protein. The sample yields 84,000 or so distinct CDR3 sequences, about a tenth seen once. The sample holds many counts of this clonotype. This CDR3 has 16 amino acids. Per the germline V gene, CDR1 is SGDLS and CDR2 is YYNGEE. V was clipped by 4 bases and J by 5 bases; unmatched bases: 12. The receptor was derived from a man in his forties in good health. The gene calls are TRBV9 and TRBJ2-1; 7 bases agree with TRBD2. Material: PBMCs. CDR3 DNA sequence: TGTGCCAGCAGCTCGAGAGCGGAAAGCGGGAACAATGAGCAGTTCTTC. It is translated as CASSSRAESGNNEQFF.